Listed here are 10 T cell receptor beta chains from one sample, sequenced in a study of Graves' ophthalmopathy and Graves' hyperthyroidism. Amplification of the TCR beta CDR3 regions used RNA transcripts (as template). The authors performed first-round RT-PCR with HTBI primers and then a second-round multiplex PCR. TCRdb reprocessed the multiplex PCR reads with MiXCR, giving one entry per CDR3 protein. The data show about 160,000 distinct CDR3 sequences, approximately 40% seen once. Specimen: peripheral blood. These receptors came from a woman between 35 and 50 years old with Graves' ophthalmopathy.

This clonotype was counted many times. The CDR3 DNA sequence: TGTGCTAGTGGCCCACGGCTGAGACAGGGCCTCTCCTACGAGCAGTACTTC. This gives the protein CASGPRLRQGLSYEQYF. V is TRBV12-5 and J is TRBJ2-7; the match to TRBD1 covers 7 bases. Germline trimming cut 6 bases from V and 0 bases from J; bases unmatched to any gene: 14. Germline lookup yields CDR1 LGHNT and CDR2 FRNRAP. The length of the CDR3 is 17 residues.

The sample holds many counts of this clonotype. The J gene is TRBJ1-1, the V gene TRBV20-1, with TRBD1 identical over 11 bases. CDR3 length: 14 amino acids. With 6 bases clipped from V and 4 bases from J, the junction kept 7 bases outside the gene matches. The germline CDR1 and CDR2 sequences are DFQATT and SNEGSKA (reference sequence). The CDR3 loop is CSARTGGRGTEAFF. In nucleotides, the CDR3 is TGCAGTGCCCGGACAGGGGGCCGAGGCACTGAAGCTTTCTTT.

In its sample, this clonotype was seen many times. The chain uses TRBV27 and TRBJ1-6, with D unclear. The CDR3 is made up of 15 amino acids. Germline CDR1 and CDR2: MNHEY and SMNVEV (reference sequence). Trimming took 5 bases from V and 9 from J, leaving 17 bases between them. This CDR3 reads CASSPTTLLSSPLHF. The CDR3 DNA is TGTGCCAGCAGTCCAACGACACTTTTAAGTTCACCCCTCCACTTT.

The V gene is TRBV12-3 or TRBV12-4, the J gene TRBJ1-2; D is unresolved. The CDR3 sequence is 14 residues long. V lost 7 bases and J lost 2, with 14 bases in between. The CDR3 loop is CASTSWARNYGYTF. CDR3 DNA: TGTGCCAGCACCTCTTGGGCACGAAACTATGGCTACACCTTC.

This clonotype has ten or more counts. The CDR3 coding sequence is TGCGCCAGCAGCTTGGCAGTCGGCATCTACGAGCAGTACTTC. As protein: CASSLAVGIYEQYF. The V and J genes are TRBV5-1 and TRBJ2-7; D not certain. The CDR3 consists of 14 residues. V dropped 0 bases and J dropped 3 bases, with 10 bases sitting between them. Germline V CDR1 and CDR2: SGHRS, YFSETQ.

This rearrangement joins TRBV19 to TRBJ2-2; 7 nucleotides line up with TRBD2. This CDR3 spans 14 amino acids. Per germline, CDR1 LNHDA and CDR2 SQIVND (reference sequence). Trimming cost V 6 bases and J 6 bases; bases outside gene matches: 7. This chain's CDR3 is CASSVGGMAGELFF. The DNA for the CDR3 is TGTGCCAGTAGCGTGGGAGGGATGGCCGGGGAGCTGTTTTTT.

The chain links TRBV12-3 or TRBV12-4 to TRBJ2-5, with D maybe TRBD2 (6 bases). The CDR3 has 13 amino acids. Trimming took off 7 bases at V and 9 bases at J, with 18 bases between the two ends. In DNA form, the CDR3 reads TGTGCCAGCAATATGGGAGGCTCGGGGTCCCAGTACTTC. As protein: CASNMGGSGSQYF.

Here the CDR3 DNA reads TGTGCCAGCAGTAGGGGGGACGGATCCTACGAGCAGTACTTC. Its translation: CASSRGDGSYEQYF. The J gene is TRBJ2-7, the V gene TRBV6-1; TRBD1 or TRBD2 may be the D gene (6 bases each). Germline V gene lookup returns CDR1 MNHNS and CDR2 SASEGT. Trimming stripped 5 bases from V and 1 base from J, with 12 bases between. The length of the CDR3 is 14 residues.

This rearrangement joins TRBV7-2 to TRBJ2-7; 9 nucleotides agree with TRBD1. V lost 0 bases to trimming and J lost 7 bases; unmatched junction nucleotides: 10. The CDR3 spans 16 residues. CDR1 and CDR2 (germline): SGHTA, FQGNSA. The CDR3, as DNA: TGTGCCAGCAGCTTAGCAGTGACAGGGGGAGCACGAGAGCAGTACTTC. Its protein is CASSLAVTGGAREQYF.

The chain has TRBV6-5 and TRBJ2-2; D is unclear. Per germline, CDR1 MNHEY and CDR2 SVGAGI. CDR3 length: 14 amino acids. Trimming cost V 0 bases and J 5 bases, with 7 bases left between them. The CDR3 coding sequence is TGTGCCAGCAGTTACTCTAGCCGGACCGGGGAGCTGTTTTTT. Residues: CASSYSSRTGELFF.